This entry features one T cell receptor (beta chain) sequence. Its antigen is not identified. Assay used: immunoSEQ multiplex PCR; TCRdb lists only in-frame clones, some missing. This table has over 45,000 clones, less than 85% appearing once. This specimen belongs to a study of OX40 agonist ivuxolimab in advanced cancers. General study points: Among the lowest levels of clonal expansion were found in partial responders at 0.1-3.0 mg/kg. Undetermined was the antigen specificity of the expanded peripheral T cells. Normalized expansion of T-cell clones was also low for some nonresponders.

Trimming took off 5 bases at V and 1 base at J, with 16 bases between the two ends. From germline, CDR1 is SGHAT and CDR2 FQDESV (reference sequence). This CDR3 is 16 amino acids long. Collection of blood occurred at baseline, at cycle 4 day 1, and at cycle 7 day 1. Material: CD4+ or CD8+ T cells sorted from blood, obtained in a trial of the OX40 agonist ivuxolimab. J is TRBJ2-3 and V is TRBV11-1; no clear D. This sequence originates from an adult with an advanced solid tumor such as melanoma, head and neck, liver or kidney cancer. CDR3 bases: TGTGCCAGCAGCCATCCCCAACCGACCCGCACAGATACGCAGTATTTT. Amino acid sequence: CASSHPQPTRTDTQYF.